Listed below are T cell receptor beta chains from one sample, sequenced in a study of blood T cell repertoires in COVID-19. Data came from immunoSEQ multiplex PCR; TCRdb stores just in-frame clones and leaves some out. The table records approximately 440,000 clones, about nine tenths of them present only once. Sequencing input: PBMCs or T cells enriched from blood (not recorded which). Every receptor here comes from a woman aged 18-29 years who had recovered from COVID-19. Both conserved end residues are part of each CDR3. The D gene is left open where the match is weak. The size entry is marked missing in some rows and otherwise reads once, few, many or a size class.

V: TRBV3-1/TRBV3-2; J: TRBJ1-2; size: NA; D: NA; DNA: TGTGCCAGCAGCCAAGCGGGGTCCCTTAACTATGGCTACACCTTC; CDR3: CASSQAGSLNYGYTF
V: TRBV4-1; J: TRBJ1-5; size: NA; D: NA; DNA: TGCGCCAGCAGCCAAGATAGGCGACAACCCAAGAATAGCAATCAGCCCCAGCATTTT; CDR3: CASSQDRRQPKNSNQPQHF
V: TRBV2; J: TRBJ2-3; size: NA; D: NA; DNA: TGTGCCAGCACCGGGGGGACCCCGGGAAACTTGGGGGCTACGCAGTATTTT; CDR3: CASTGGTPGNLGATQYF
V: TRBV27; J: TRBJ1-1; size: NA; D: NA; DNA: TGTGCCAGCAGTTTAACGGGGGACACTGAAGCTTTCTTT; CDR3: CASSLTGDTEAFF
V: TRBV6-5; J: TRBJ1-6; size: NA; D: NA; DNA: TGTGCCAGCAGTTACTTCGGGGGAGGATCACCCCTCCACTTT; CDR3: CASSYFGGGSPLHF
V: TRBV4-1; J: TRBJ1-3; size: NA; D: NA; DNA: TGCGCCAGCAGCCCCCTAGGCCTTACTGGAAACACCATATATTTT; CDR3: CASSPLGLTGNTIYF
V: TRBV27; J: TRBJ1-1; size: NA; D: NA; DNA: TGTGCCAGCAGTTTATCCACAGGAAACACTGAAGCTTTCTTT; CDR3: CASSLSTGNTEAFF
V: TRBV18; J: TRBJ1-6; size: NA; D: TRBD1; DNA: TGTGCCAGCTCACCATCCGGACAGGGCGATTCACCCCTCCACTTT; CDR3: CASSPSGQGDSPLHF
V: TRBV24-1; J: TRBJ1-2; size: NA; D: NA; DNA: TGTGCCACCAGTGGGCAGGGATCAATGACGGGCTACACCTTC; CDR3: CATSGQGSMTGYTF
V: TRBV18; J: TRBJ2-3; size: NA; D: NA; DNA: TGTGCCAGCTCTCCGATCCGGGAACCGAGGGATACGCAGTATTTT; CDR3: CASSPIREPRDTQYF
V: TRBV24-1; J: TRBJ2-3; size: NA; D: TRBD1; DNA: TGTGCCACCAGTGACCCGGGGACAGGGGGACCAGATACGCAGTATTTT; CDR3: CATSDPGTGGPDTQYF
V: TRBV9; J: TRBJ2-3; size: once; D: TRBD2; DNA: TGTGCCAGCAGCGTAGACCCGGGGGGAGGGGATAGTACGCAGTATTTT; CDR3: CASSVDPGGGDSTQYF
V: TRBV2; J: TRBJ2-7; size: once; D: TRBD1; DNA: TGTGCCAGCAGAAGAGGAGCAGACAGGGGCTACGAGCAGTACTTC; CDR3: CASRRGADRGYEQYF
V: TRBV4-1; J: TRBJ1-4; size: NA; D: NA; DNA: TGCGCCAGCAGCCCTTTCGTAGCAACTAATGAAAAACTGTTTTTT; CDR3: CASSPFVATNEKLFF
V: TRBV7-9; J: TRBJ2-1; size: NA; D: NA; DNA: TGTGCCAGCAGCTTAGATACTGGTGAGCAGTTCTTC; CDR3: CASSLDTGEQFF
V: TRBV30; J: TRBJ1-2; size: NA; D: TRBD1; DNA: TGTGCCTGGAGCCCCGGACAGGGAGAAGGCTACACCTTC; CDR3: CAWSPGQGEGYTF
V: TRBV7-9; J: TRBJ2-2; size: NA; D: NA; DNA: TGTGCCAGCACCCTCGGGGGCACCGGGGAGCTGTTTTTT; CDR3: CASTLGGTGELFF
V: TRBV6-5; J: TRBJ1-3; size: NA; D: NA; DNA: TGTGCCAGCAGTCCGGTAGCTGGAAACACCATATATTTT; CDR3: CASSPVAGNTIYF
V: TRBV11-1; J: TRBJ2-5; size: NA; D: TRBD2; DNA: TGTGCCAGCAGGCGCGGGAGTCAAGAGACCCAGTACTTC; CDR3: CASRRGSQETQYF
V: TRBV9; J: TRBJ1-4; size: few; D: NA; DNA: TGTGCCAGCAGCGGGGGGGAGAATGAAAAACTGTTTTTT; CDR3: CASSGGENEKLFF
V: TRBV15; J: TRBJ1-1; size: NA; D: TRBD1; DNA: TGTGCCACCAGCAGACAGGGGGCGAACACTGAAGCTTTCTTT; CDR3: CATSRQGANTEAFF
V: TRBV6-1; J: TRBJ2-3; size: NA; D: TRBD1; DNA: TGTGCCAGCAGTGAAAGGACAGGGGCGAAGGATACGCAGTATTTT; CDR3: CASSERTGAKDTQYF
V: TRBV5-5; J: TRBJ1-1; size: NA; D: NA; DNA: TGTGCCAGCAGCTTGCCGTTACAGGGAGGGACTGAAGCTTTCTTT; CDR3: CASSLPLQGGTEAFF
V: TRBV30; J: TRBJ1-1; size: NA; D: NA; DNA: TGTGCCTGGAGTGACGAGATAGAAGCTTTCTTT; CDR3: CAWSDEIEAFF
V: TRBV5-4; J: TRBJ1-1; size: NA; D: TRBD1; DNA: TGTGCCAGCAGCGACCCGACAGGGTCGAAGGAAGCTTTCTTT; CDR3: CASSDPTGSKEAFF
V: TRBV7-2; J: TRBJ1-2; size: NA; D: NA; DNA: TGTGCCAGCAGCCGAAGGACAGAGTATGGCTACACCTTC; CDR3: CASSRRTEYGYTF
V: TRBV7-2; J: TRBJ2-1; size: NA; D: NA; DNA: TGTGCCAGCAGCCGCTCTATTAGCGAAGGCGATGAGCAGTTCTTC; CDR3: CASSRSISEGDEQFF
V: TRBV6-5; J: TRBJ1-2; size: NA; D: TRBD1; DNA: TGTGCCAGCGGTCGACAGGGAAGTATTTCGGGGGGCTACACCTTC; CDR3: CASGRQGSISGGYTF